One sample yielded the 32 T cell receptor delta chains listed below, sequenced in a study of Vδ1+ human thymocytes (dated by TCRdb to 2016 to 2018). General study outcomes and caveats: The thymic TRG and TRD repertoires appeared highly polyclonal, with Gaussian CDR3 length distributions, in contrast to the oligoclonal repertoires of peripheral blood.

The data were produced on an Illumina MiSeq. RNA extraction was performed with the RNeasy mini kit, and reverse transcription was done with Superscript III. CDR3 amplicons were produced by multiplex PCR using pooled V-gene forward primers and a constant-region reverse primer with Illumina adaptor overhangs. After TCRdb called clones again from the public reads with CATT, rows with identical DNA were merged. The sample table holds tens of thousands of delta-chain clones, of which less than 20% were seen once. Under 0.55% of the sample is taken by the ten largest. No antigen is known for these receptors. Material for sequencing was Vdelta1+ gamma-delta thymocytes from the thymus. What the cell subset or site label conveys for this sample: FACS-sorted CD3+ TCRalphabeta- TCRVdelta1+ TCRVdelta2- thymocytes. These receptor sequences come from a boy less than two years old who had congenital heart surgery.

The V and J genes are TRDV1 and TRDJ1, with 8 bases matching TRDD3. The V segment lost 3 bases and the J segment 9 bases; nucleotides outside the gene matches: 21. Germline V lookup: CDR1 TSWWSYY, CDR2 QGS. The CDR3 length is 18 residues. In DNA, the CDR3 is TGTGCTCTTGGGGACCTATGGTGGGTAACACGAGGGATACGCCAACTCATCTTT. Translation gives CALGDLWWVTRGIRQLIF.

This chain uses TRDV1 with TRDJ1; the match to TRDD3 covers 9 bases. CDR3 length equals 22 residues. Germline V lookup: CDR1 TSWWSYY, CDR2 QGS. V dropped 3 bases and J dropped 0; count of bases not matched to a gene: 23. The CDR3 protein is CALGELGCHLLGEIPYTDKLIF. CDR3 sequence (DNA): TGTGCTCTTGGGGAGTTAGGCTGCCACTTACTGGGGGAGATACCGTACACCGATAAACTCATCTTT.

The chain recombines TRDV1 with TRDJ1; 12 positions agree with TRDD3. V trimming: 4 bases; J trimming: 3 bases; junction bases outside the gene matches: 21. Germline V gives CDR1 TSWWSYY, CDR2 QGS. CDR3 size: 21 residues. The chain's CDR3 is CALGVPPTGTGGYPNADKLIF. In DNA form, the CDR3 reads TGTGCTCTTGGGGTCCCTCCTACGGGGACTGGGGGATACCCGAACGCCGATAAACTCATCTTT.

This clone was recorded a few times. The V and J genes are TRDV2 and TRDJ1, with 11 bases identical to TRDD3. Germline CDR1 and CDR2: GEAIGNYY and EKD. Germline trimming cut 4 bases from V and 2 bases from J; bases unmatched to any gene: 11. This CDR3 is 17 amino acids long. For the CDR3, the DNA is TGTGCCTGTGATTCACTGGGGGATAGGGGGTTGACCGATAAACTCATCTTT. Amino acids: CACDSLGDRGLTDKLIF.

This clone appeared a few times. The genes are TRDV1 and TRDJ1, with TRDD3 matching over 9 bases. Looked up from germline, CDR1 is TSWWSYY and CDR2 is QGS. V lost 0 bases, J lost 0 bases, and 8 bases stayed unmatched. This CDR3 is built from 18 residues. The CDR3 DNA sequence: TGTGCTCTTGGGGAACTAGGGCGTTCTGGGGGATACACCGATAAACTCATCTTT. This codes for CALGELGRSGGYTDKLIF.

This clone came up a few times. This chain links TRDV1 with TRDJ1; D possibly corresponds to TRDD3 (6 bases). Germline values: CDR1 TSWWSYY, CDR2 QGS. V gave up 2 bases and J gave up 4 bases, with 8 bases separating them. The CDR3 consists of 13 residues. For the CDR3, the DNA is TGTGCTCTTGGGGAAAGGGGATTCGATAAACTCATCTTT. It codes for CALGERGFDKLIF.

This clone was observed a few times. The V call is TRDV2, the J call TRDJ1; D uncertain. Germline V gives CDR1 GEAIGNYY, CDR2 EKD. The CDR3 is made up of 17 amino acids. Trimming shortened V by 6 bases and J by 0 bases, and 22 bases separated the two germline ends. The CDR3 coding sequence is TGTGCCTGTCCCCTATTAAGTCGTCCCGGATACACCGATAAACTCATCTTT. Translated: CACPLLSRPGYTDKLIF.

In its sample, this clone was seen a few times. V is TRDV1 and J is TRDJ1, with D perhaps matching TRDD3 (7 bases). The CDR3 length is 20 residues. Germline lookup yields CDR1 TSWWSYY and CDR2 QGS. V lost 3 bases, J lost 1 base, and 27 bases lay in between. For the CDR3, the DNA is TGTGCTCTTGGGGAGCCTTCCGGTAACTGGGGATGGGATCGCACCGATAAACTCATCTTT. This translates into CALGEPSGNWGWDRTDKLIF.

There are a few counts of this clone. V and J are TRDV1 and TRDJ1, with 11 bases matching TRDD3. The CDR3 sequence is 19 residues long. Germline CDR1 is TSWWSYY and CDR2 is QGS. V dropped 9 bases and J dropped 1; count of bases not matched to a gene: 19. The CDR3 here is CALLSRGGYAGELTDKLIF. The CDR3 DNA reads TGTGCTCTCCTGTCCCGTGGGGGATACGCGGGGGAGCTCACCGATAAACTCATCTTT.

This clone was picked up a small number of times. The genes are TRDV1 and TRDJ1, with D possibly matching TRDD2 (6 bases). The CDR3 runs to 21 residues. CDR1 and CDR2 from the germline V gene are TSWWSYY and QGS. V lost 2 bases and J lost 2, with 30 bases in between. CDR3 protein: CALGESEVLPVFEEGTDKLIF. DNA for the CDR3: TGTGCTCTTGGGGAAAGTGAAGTCCTACCAGTATTCGAGGAGGGGACCGATAAACTCATCTTT.

This clone has a handful of counts. The gene calls are TRDV1 and TRDJ1, with D possibly being TRDD3 (6 bases). Between the trimmed V and J ends, which lost 3 bases and 0 bases, there was a span of 29 bases. The germline CDR1 and CDR2 sequences are TSWWSYY and QGS. The CDR3 is 21 amino acids. The CDR3 protein is CALGDLAITGLGDPYTDKLIF. In nucleotides, the CDR3 is TGTGCTCTTGGGGACCTCGCAATAACAGGCCTCGGGGATCCATACACCGATAAACTCATCTTT.

The chain joins TRDV1 to TRDJ1; 10 bases align to TRDD3. CDR3 size: 22 residues. Germline trimming cut 0 bases from V and 5 bases from J; bases unmatched to any gene: 24. Germline V CDR1 and CDR2: TSWWSYY, QGS. This chain's CDR3 is CALGELPDFLPLLGDLLDKLIF. Here the CDR3 DNA reads TGTGCTCTTGGGGAACTACCCGACTTCCTACCCTTACTGGGGGATTTGCTGGATAAACTCATCTTT.

The chain carries TRDV1 and TRDJ1, with D perhaps TRDD3 (6 bases). From germline, CDR1 is TSWWSYY and CDR2 QGS. The CDR3 runs to 20 residues. V was cut by 3 bases and J by 0 bases, with 26 bases left in between. The DNA of the CDR3 is TGTGCTCTTGGGGACCATCTATTCCTTTTCGGGGGACCTTACACCGATAAACTCATCTTT. Translation: CALGDHLFLFGGPYTDKLIF.

This clone appeared a few times. The J gene is TRDJ1, the V gene TRDV1; TRDD3 aligns across 7 bases. V shed 3 bases and J 0 bases; nucleotides not matched to a gene: 13. Germline assignment: CDR1 TSWWSYY and CDR2 QGS. The CDR3 runs to 18 residues. The CDR3 protein is CALGDPPGLGAYTDKLIF. The CDR3 region has the DNA TGTGCTCTTGGGGATCCTCCGGGGCTGGGGGCCTACACCGATAAACTCATCTTT.

This clone was seen a handful of times. The chain has TRDV2 and TRDJ1, with TRDD3 identical over 9 bases. Germline CDR1 and CDR2: GEAIGNYY and EKD. The CDR3 is made up of 14 amino acids. V shed 3 bases, J shed 6 bases, and the junction held 7 bases outside the gene matches. CDR3 amino acids: CACDWYWGTHKLIF. DNA of the CDR3: TGTGCCTGTGACTGGTACTGGGGGACTCATAAACTCATCTTT.

This clone was found a few times. V usage is TRDV1 and J usage is TRDJ1; maybe TRDD2 (5 bases). There are 16 residues in the CDR3. CDR1 TSWWSYY and CDR2 QGS come from the germline V gene. Trimming took 2 bases from V and 4 from J, leaving 17 bases between them. The CDR3 region is CALGEVSTAYLDKLIF. The DNA of the CDR3 is TGTGCTCTTGGGGAAGTCTCTACAGCCTACCTCGATAAACTCATCTTT.

The V call is TRDV1, the J call TRDJ2; 9 positions agree with TRDD3. CDR3 size: 18 residues. The V gene end was trimmed by 3 bases and the J gene end by 4 bases; junction bases not matched to a gene: 12. CDR1 and CDR2 from the germline V gene are TSWWSYY and QGS. CDR3: CALGDHSFLGDATAQLFF. CDR3 sequence (DNA): TGTGCTCTTGGGGACCATTCCTTCCTGGGGGATGCGACAGCACAACTCTTCTTT.

The chain carries TRDV1 and TRDJ1; TRDD3 agrees at 13 bases. J lost 7 bases, V lost 0 bases, and 20 bases had no gene match. CDR1 is TSWWSYY, CDR2 QGS, per germline. There are 21 residues in the CDR3. The DNA for the CDR3 is TGTGCTCTTGGGGAACTTGAGGTGATTCCTAAAGTACTGGGGGATACGGGTAAACTCATCTTT. It encodes CALGELEVIPKVLGDTGKLIF.

This clone has only a few counts. The chain uses TRDV1 and TRDJ1; 9 nucleotides agree with TRDD3. CDR1 TSWWSYY and CDR2 QGS come from the germline V gene. The CDR3 consists of 19 residues. The ends lost 2 bases at V and 0 bases at J; junction bases unmatched: 13. CDR3 nucleotide sequence: TGTGCTCTTGGGGAAAGGGTCCTTACTGGGGGACGGTACACCGATAAACTCATCTTT. This gives the protein CALGERVLTGGRYTDKLIF.

This clone showed up just a few times. The chain links TRDV1 to TRDJ1, with 12 positions matching TRDD3. Germline assignment: CDR1 TSWWSYY and CDR2 QGS. The CDR3 is made up of 22 amino acids. V shed 1 base and J 9 bases; nucleotides not matched to a gene: 27. The CDR3 loop reads CALGERPEARCRAGGYEFELIF. Written as DNA, the CDR3 is TGTGCTCTTGGGGAACGTCCGGAGGCCCGCTGTAGGGCTGGGGGATACGAGTTCGAACTCATCTTT.

The chain recombines TRDV1 with TRDJ1, with 8 bases aligning to TRDD3. Germline V CDR1 and CDR2: TSWWSYY, QGS. The CDR3 consists of 18 residues. V trimming: 5 bases; J trimming: 0 bases; junction bases outside the gene matches: 14. As DNA, the CDR3 is TGTGCTCTTGGGTCTCCCAGTACTGGGGGGTCGTACACCGATAAACTCATCTTT. Translated, it gives CALGSPSTGGSYTDKLIF.

The chain employs TRDV2 and TRDJ1; 9 bases are shared with TRDD3. V was clipped by 1 base and J by 1 base; unmatched bases: 15. CDR1 is GEAIGNYY and CDR2 is EKD in the germline V gene. This CDR3 contains 19 residues. The CDR3 reads CACDTTMLQGDTVTDKLIF. DNA for the CDR3: TGTGCCTGTGACACTACCATGTTACAGGGGGATACTGTCACCGATAAACTCATCTTT.

The rearrangement links TRDV1 to TRDJ1; 8 nucleotides line up with TRDD3. The germline CDR1 and CDR2 sequences are TSWWSYY and QGS. The junction had 10 bases not matched to a gene; V was cut back by 3 bases and J by 1 base. The CDR3 covers 17 residues. The CDR3 nucleotides read TGTGCTCTTGGGGACTCGGGGCCGTGGGGGATCACCGATAAACTCATCTTT. Translated, it gives CALGDSGPWGITDKLIF.

This clone was detected only a few times. V usage is TRDV3 and J usage is TRDJ2; 9 bases match TRDD3. The trim removed 2 bases at V and 4 bases at J, leaving 14 bases unmatched. Per germline, CDR1 TVYSNPD and CDR2 GDNSRS (reference sequence). The CDR3 extends over 17 amino acids. For the CDR3, the DNA is TGTGCCTTTCCTACAGCCAGGGGGATACAGCGGACAGCACAACTCTTCTTT. It specifies CAFPTARGIQRTAQLFF.

This clone was seen more than once but under ten times. The V call is TRDV1, the J call TRDJ1, with 10 bases aligning to TRDD3. Germline V gene sequence: CDR1 TSWWSYY, CDR2 QGS. This CDR3 has 18 residues. J gave up 4 bases and V 0 bases, and 11 bases lay outside the gene matches. This CDR3 is CALGELGKGGYAVDKLIF. The CDR3 region has the DNA TGTGCTCTTGGGGAACTAGGGAAGGGGGGATACGCGGTCGATAAACTCATCTTT.

This clone was seen more than once but under ten times. J is TRDJ1 and V is TRDV1; 10 bases line up with TRDD3. J lost 2 bases, V lost 2 bases, and 8 bases had no gene match. Germline lookup yields CDR1 TSWWSYY and CDR2 QGS. The CDR3 is 17 residues long. CDR3 residues: CALGEGTGGFFTDKLIF. For the CDR3, the DNA is TGTGCTCTTGGGGAAGGGACTGGGGGATTCTTTACCGATAAACTCATCTTT.

The V call is TRDV1, the J call TRDJ1; TRDD3 aligns across 8 bases. This CDR3 spans 18 amino acids. Trimming at V came to 4 bases and at J to 0 bases, leaving 13 bases not matched to a gene. Per the germline V gene, CDR1 is TSWWSYY and CDR2 is QGS. The CDR3 spells CALGVPLVLGGHTDKLIF. The CDR3 DNA reads TGTGCTCTTGGGGTGCCACTCGTACTGGGGGGACACACCGATAAACTCATCTTT.

On this clone: Sequence at one end of the junction differs from germline and may be a read error. The chain uses TRDV1 and TRDJ2; 8 bases line up with TRDD3. Germline V gives CDR1 TSWWSYY, CDR2 QGS. This CDR3 is built from 20 residues. DNA of the CDR3: TGTGCTCTTGGGGAACTGGGCAGCGGGTACTGGGGGCCTTTGACAGCACAAATCTTCTTT. Translation: CALGELGSGYWGPLTAQIFF.

The chain carries TRDV1 and TRDJ1, with TRDD3 matching over 7 bases. This CDR3 is built from 20 residues. Germline CDR1 reads TSWWSYY; CDR2 reads QGS. The junction had 17 bases not matched to a gene; V was cut back by 1 base and J by 0 bases. The CDR3 spells CALGEPLGANFKGNTDKLIF. As DNA, the CDR3 is TGTGCTCTTGGGGAACCGCTGGGGGCGAATTTCAAGGGGAACACCGATAAACTCATCTTT.

This clone was counted between two and nine times. The V call is TRDV1, the J call TRDJ1, with 8 bases fitting TRDD3. The CDR3 sequence is 24 residues long. The ends lost 2 bases at V and 0 bases at J; junction bases unmatched: 29. The germline V gene encodes CDR1 TSWWSYY and CDR2 QGS. The CDR3 coding sequence is TGTGCTCTTGGGGAAAGTCCCTACCTCTGGGTACTGGGGGTTGTCCTCAAGTACACCGATAAACTCATCTTT. Protein product: CALGESPYLWVLGVVLKYTDKLIF.

Concerning this clone itself: The same CDR3 is also encoded by other DNA sequences in this sample. V and J are TRDV1 and TRDJ1; tentatively, D is TRDD2 or TRDD3 (7 bases each). The ends were cut back, 6 bases at V and 3 bases at J, with 38 bases in the middle. The CDR3 has 22 residues. The germline V gene has CDR1 TSWWSYY and CDR2 QGS. CDR3 region: CALGLTLRPSSPYWGRSDKLIF. The CDR3 nucleotides are TGTGCTCTTGGCCTAACTTTAAGACCTTCCTCCCCGTACTGGGGAAGGTCCGATAAACTCATCTTT.

This clone was counted only a few times. V is TRDV3 and J is TRDJ1, with 13 bases identical to TRDD3. The CDR3 is made up of 22 amino acids. V dropped 5 bases and J dropped 8; count of bases not matched to a gene: 35. Per germline, CDR1 TVYSNPD and CDR2 GDNSRS (reference sequence). CDR3: CALRTFNDLFFMYWGIRSKLIF. The CDR3 DNA reads TGTGCCCTCCGAACCTTCAACGACCTTTTCTTTATGTACTGGGGGATACGATCCAAACTCATCTTT.